Following are 30 T cell receptor beta chains from one sample sequenced in a study of blood T cell repertoires in COVID-19. Profiled with immunoSEQ multiplex PCR; TCRdb holds only in-frame clones, not every one. The sample has more than 350,000 clones, more than 70% seen once. The material sequenced was peripheral blood. Receptor source: a woman aged 25 to 39 with COVID-19, enrolled during active disease.

The J gene is TRBJ1-5, the V gene TRBV29-1; 7 positions match TRBD1. The CDR3 is made up of 11 amino acids. Germline V CDR1 and CDR2: SQVTM, ANQGSEA. V dropped 3 bases and J dropped 11; count of bases not matched to a gene: 4. CDR3 loop: CSVEFQGAQHF. The CDR3 nucleotides are TGCAGCGTTGAGTTCCAGGGGGCCCAGCATTTT.

This chain links TRBV5-6 with TRBJ1-1; D is uncertain. Trimming stripped 0 bases from V and 11 bases from J, with 11 bases between. Germline values: CDR1 SGHDT, CDR2 YYEEEE. The CDR3 runs 12 residues. CDR3 DNA: TGTGCCAGCAGCTTGGCCGAGGTTAAGGCTTTCTTT. Translating it yields CASSLAEVKAFF.

This clone has a count of ten or more. V gene TRBV5-5 combines with J gene TRBJ2-1; D perhaps matches TRBD2 (6 bases). This CDR3 comprises 15 residues. In germline, CDR1 is SGHKS, CDR2 YYEKEE (reference sequence). With 4 bases removed from V and 2 bases from J, the gap between germline ends came to 13 bases. The CDR3 nucleotides are TGTGCCAGCAGCGCGGGACTCCCTCCCTACAATGAGCAGTTCTTC. Encoded protein: CASSAGLPPYNEQFF. The full variable domain, completed using reference TRBV5-5 and TRBJ2-1, is DAGVTQSPTHLIKTRGQQVTLRCSPISGHKSVSWYQQVLGQGPQFIFQYYEKEERGRGNFPDRFSARQFPNYSSELNVNALLLGDSALYLCASSAGLPPYNEQFFGPGTRLTVL.

V is TRBV6-5 and J is TRBJ1-4; 7 nucleotides agree with TRBD1. The CDR3 totals 15 residues. V lost 8 bases to trimming and J lost 1 base; unmatched junction nucleotides: 7. CDR1 is MNHEY and CDR2 is SVGAGI in the germline V gene. The CDR3 DNA is TGTGCCAGCGGGGGATACAGGGGAACTAATGAAAAACTGTTTTTT. Translation gives CASGGYRGTNEKLFF.

Written as DNA, the CDR3 is TGTGCCAGCAGCCTAGGGTGGCGGGATCAGCCCCAGCATTTT. It codes for CASSLGWRDQPQHF. The chain employs TRBV3-1 (or the pseudogene TRBV3-2) and TRBJ1-5; no clear D gene. The CDR3 consists of 14 residues. Germline V lookup: CDR1 LGHDT, CDR2 YNNKEL (reference sequence). Trimming cost V 4 bases and J 5 bases, with 12 bases left between them.

Concerning this clone itself: In the same sample, other DNA sequences code for this CDR3. CDR3 sequence: CASSLQGNYGYTF. The CDR3 coding sequence is TGTGCCAGCAGCCTCCAGGGTAACTATGGCTACACCTTC. The V gene is TRBV6-5, the J gene TRBJ1-2; D perhaps matches TRBD1 (5 bases). The CDR3 is 13 amino acids. The germline V gene encodes CDR1 MNHEY and CDR2 SVGAGI. Trimming stripped 6 bases from V and 1 base from J, with 9 bases between.

V is TRBV7-6 and J is TRBJ1-3; the match to TRBD1 covers 8 bases. The CDR3 has 17 residues. CDR1 is SGHVS, CDR2 FNYEAQ, per germline. Germline trimming cut 5 bases from V and 1 base from J; bases unmatched to any gene: 10. In nucleotides, the CDR3 is TGTGCCAGCAGCCGATTCTACAGGGGGGCATCTGGAAACACCATATATTTT. Its translation is CASSRFYRGASGNTIYF.

The rearrangement joins TRBV6-6 to TRBJ1-6; TRBD1 matches 9 bases. With 4 bases clipped from V and 6 bases from J, the junction kept 4 bases outside the gene matches. Germline loops: CDR1 MNHNY, CDR2 SVGAGI (reference sequence). This CDR3 contains 15 residues. The CDR3 bases are TGTGCCAGCAGTTTATACAGGGGGCTTAATTCACCCCTCCACTTT. Protein sequence: CASSLYRGLNSPLHF.

V gene TRBV10-3 combines with J gene TRBJ2-1; 11 nucleotides line up with TRBD2. Germline CDR1 reads ENHRY; CDR2 reads SYGVKD. CDR3 length: 18 residues. V dropped 10 bases and J dropped 0; count of bases not matched to a gene: 14. The CDR3 nucleotides read TGTGCCACCATGAATCCTAGCGGGAGGCCCTCCTCCTACAATGAGCAGTTCTTC. This sequence encodes CATMNPSGRPSSYNEQFF.

DNA of the CDR3: TGCGCCAGCAGCTTGGACAGGGGGACTGGGGCCAACGTCCTGACTTTC. This sequence encodes CASSLDRGTGANVLTF. The chain links TRBV5-1 to TRBJ2-6; 8 bases fit TRBD1. Germline loops: CDR1 SGHRS, CDR2 YFSETQ. J lost 2 bases, V lost 0 bases, and 1 base had no gene match. This CDR3 has 16 residues.

This clone was seen a handful of times. The rearrangement joins TRBV4-3 to TRBJ2-2; TRBD2 matches 12 bases. The germline V gene encodes CDR1 LGHNA and CDR2 YSLEER. With 2 bases clipped from V and 6 bases from J, the junction kept 10 bases outside the gene matches. The CDR3 loop spans 18 amino acids. The CDR3 nucleotides are TGCGCCAGCAGCCAATCCAGACTAGCGGGAGAAGGAGCCGGGGAGCTGTTTTTT. As protein: CASSQSRLAGEGAGELFF.

V is TRBV28 and J is TRBJ2-7; 8 positions match TRBD2. This CDR3 is built from 15 residues. The germline gives CDR1 MDHEN, CDR2 SYDVKM. Trimming at V came to 4 bases and at J to 5 bases, leaving 10 bases not matched to a gene. CDR3 DNA sequence: TGTGCCAGCAGTTCCACGGGAGGGGGGCACCACGAGCAGTACTTC. Protein: CASSSTGGGHHEQYF.

The chain links TRBV11-2 to TRBJ2-3; 13 bases fit TRBD2. Germline V gives CDR1 SGHAT, CDR2 FQNNGV. The V and J ends lost 5 bases and 3 bases, in that order; junction bases with no gene match: 11. The CDR3 loop spans 18 amino acids. CDR3 residues: CASSLVVTSGGRTDTQYF. The DNA for the CDR3 is TGTGCCAGCAGCCTTGTAGTGACTAGCGGGGGGAGGACAGATACGCAGTATTTT.

This clone was recorded once. The V gene is TRBV18, the J gene TRBJ1-1; the match to TRBD1 covers 10 bases. CDR1 is KGHSH and CDR2 is LQKENI in the germline V gene. The CDR3 length is 16 residues. Losses at the gene ends were 2 bases for V and 0 bases for J; bases not matched to a gene: 3. CDR3: CASSPGTGAMNTEAFF. DNA for the CDR3: TGTGCCAGCTCACCAGGGACAGGGGCCATGAACACTGAAGCTTTCTTT.

The rearrangement uses TRBV7-9 and TRBJ2-6; 9 bases are shared with TRBD1. The CDR3 covers 17 residues. Trimming at V came to 4 bases and at J to 2 bases, leaving 6 bases not matched to a gene. The V gene's germline CDR1 is SEHNR and CDR2 FQNEAQ (reference sequence). The CDR3: CASSSGQGAPGANVLTF. The CDR3 nucleotides read TGTGCCAGCAGCTCGGGACAGGGAGCACCTGGGGCCAACGTCCTGACTTTC.

The V call is TRBV2, the J call TRBJ2-1, with D possibly matching TRBD2 (6 bases). Trimming removed 1 base from V and 8 bases from J, with 12 bases in between. The CDR3 runs 14 residues. CDR1 SNHLY and CDR2 FYNNEI come from the germline V gene. DNA for the CDR3: TGTGCCAGCAGTGAAGGCGGGATAAGCTATGAGCAGTTCTTC. As protein: CASSEGGISYEQFF.

The chain employs TRBV5-6 and TRBJ1-1; D ambiguous. V was cut by 1 base and J by 7 bases, with 11 bases left in between. The V gene's germline CDR1 is SGHDT and CDR2 YYEEEE. The CDR3 runs 13 residues. The CDR3 coding sequence is TGTGCCAGCAGCTTGAGACGGTCGGGTGAAGCTTTCTTT. Translated, it gives CASSLRRSGEAFF.

A few counts support this clone. The chain is built from TRBV19 and TRBJ2-1; 15 bases map to TRBD2. Germline values: CDR1 LNHDA, CDR2 SQIVND (reference sequence). The CDR3 is made up of 17 amino acids. V trimming: 4 bases; J trimming: 2 bases; junction bases outside the gene matches: 3. CDR3 DNA: TGTGCCAGTAGTACCGGACTAGCGGGAGGGACCTACAATGAGCAGTTCTTC. It translates to CASSTGLAGGTYNEQFF.

The chain recombines TRBV4-1 with TRBJ2-1; D possibly corresponds to TRBD1 (6 bases). V dropped 0 bases and J dropped 2 bases, with 14 bases sitting between them. CDR1 is MGHRA and CDR2 is YSYEKL in the germline V gene. This CDR3 is built from 17 residues. CDR3: CASSQEPHRDTYNEQFF. The DNA for the CDR3 is TGCGCCAGCAGCCAAGAACCTCACAGGGATACCTACAATGAGCAGTTCTTC.

This chain links TRBV6-6 with TRBJ1-3; TRBD1 agrees at 7 bases. The V and J ends lost 6 bases and 4 bases, in that order; junction bases with no gene match: 6. This CDR3 has 14 amino acids. Germline V gene data show CDR1 as MNHNY and CDR2 as SVGAGI (reference sequence). CDR3 sequence (DNA): TGTGCCAGCAGGGGGACAGTACTGGGAAACACCATATATTTT. Translation: CASRGTVLGNTIYF.

The count of this clone is one. This chain joins TRBV10-3 and TRBJ2-1, with 14 positions matching TRBD2. Germline V gene sequence: CDR1 ENHRY, CDR2 SYGVKD. The CDR3 runs to 17 residues. V trimming: 4 bases; J trimming: 8 bases; junction bases outside the gene matches: 10. The CDR3 nucleotides read TGTGCCATCAGTGCCGGATCCGGGACTAGCGGGAGCCATGAGCAGTTCTTC. It translates to CAISAGSGTSGSHEQFF.

This chain links TRBV18 with TRBJ2-2; the D gene is possibly TRBD2 (6 bases). Deletions cut 4 bases from V and 7 bases from J, with 16 bases between. Per the germline V gene, CDR1 is KGHSH and CDR2 is LQKENI. The CDR3 is 15 amino acids. CDR3 protein: CASSRGTVMSGELFF. In DNA form, the CDR3 reads TGTGCCAGCTCACGGGGGACTGTAATGAGCGGGGAGCTGTTTTTT.

This chain links TRBV11-3 with TRBJ2-2; TRBD2 aligns across 10 bases. CDR1 is SGHNT and CDR2 is YENEEA in the germline V gene. V was clipped by 1 base and J by 4 bases; unmatched bases: 9. The length of the CDR3 is 18 residues. The CDR3 coding sequence is TGTGCCAGCAGCTTAGTGGTCCTAGCGGGAGCGGGCACCGGGGAGCTGTTTTTT. Translation: CASSLVVLAGAGTGELFF.

The chain has TRBV19 and TRBJ2-6; a possible D gene is TRBD1 (6 bases). The CDR3 has 19 amino acids. Germline loops: CDR1 LNHDA, CDR2 SQIVND (reference sequence). Between the trimmed V and J ends, which lost 8 bases and 0 bases, there was a span of 23 bases. CDR3 protein: CASGARTAVISSGANVLTF. Written as DNA, the CDR3 is TGTGCCAGTGGGGCGCGGACAGCCGTAATAAGCTCTGGGGCCAACGTCCTGACTTTC.

This chain joins TRBV28 and TRBJ1-1; no clear D gene. V gave up 3 bases and J gave up 3 bases, with 5 bases separating them. Germline assignment: CDR1 MDHEN and CDR2 SYDVKM. This CDR3 has 12 residues. As DNA, the CDR3 is TGTGCCAGCAGTTTGAGGTACACTGAAGCTTTCTTT. Encoded protein: CASSLRYTEAFF.

V gene TRBV5-5 combines with J gene TRBJ1-6, with D perhaps matching TRBD1 (6 bases). This CDR3 is built from 17 residues. CDR1 and CDR2 (germline): SGHKS, YYEKEE (reference sequence). V shed 4 bases and J shed 5 bases, with 19 bases lying between them. Here the CDR3 reads CASSPYAGGAHNSPLHF. The CDR3 coding sequence is TGTGCCAGCAGCCCCTACGCGGGGGGCGCGCATAATTCACCCCTCCACTTT.

The V and J genes are TRBV27 and TRBJ2-7; maybe TRBD2 (6 bases). Per the germline V gene, CDR1 is MNHEY and CDR2 is SMNVEV (reference sequence). The CDR3 has 14 residues. Trimming stripped 0 bases from V and 5 bases from J, with 11 bases between. The chain's CDR3 is CASSLSRRANEQYF. The CDR3 region has the DNA TGTGCCAGCAGTTTATCGCGGAGGGCGAACGAGCAGTACTTC.

This clone was observed once. The V gene is TRBV11-2, the J gene TRBJ1-3; D unresolved. Germline CDR1 SGHAT, CDR2 FQNNGV. The V and J ends lost 4 bases and 0 bases respectively, with 16 bases between them. The CDR3 is made up of 17 amino acids. The CDR3 nucleotides are TGTGCCAGCAGCTCGTGGGCAGATTCAGACTCTGGAAACACCATATATTTT. Its protein is CASSSWADSDSGNTIYF. The whole variable domain, remainder taken from reference TRBV11-2 and TRBJ1-3, is EAGVAQSPRYKIIEKRQSVAFWCNPISGHATLYWYQQILGQGPKLLIQFQNNGVVDDSQLPKDRFSAERLKGVDSTLKIQPAKLEDSAVYLCASSSWADSDSGNTIYFGEGSWLTVV.

In DNA, the CDR3 is TGTGCCAGCAGCTTAGAATGGGACAGGGGTGATTCACCCCTCCACTTT. It translates to CASSLEWDRGDSPLHF. The genes are TRBV11-2 and TRBJ1-6; 10 bases align to TRBD1. V gave up 0 bases and J gave up 8 bases; unmatched junction bases: 4. CDR1 is SGHAT and CDR2 is FQNNGV in the germline V gene. This CDR3 is 16 amino acids long. Full variable domain (rest looked up from reference TRBV11-2 and TRBJ1-6): EAGVAQSPRYKIIEKRQSVAFWCNPISGHATLYWYQQILGQGPKLLIQFQNNGVVDDSQLPKDRFSAERLKGVDSTLKIQPAKLEDSAVYLCASSLEWDRGDSPLHFGNGTRLTVT.

In this sample, this clone turned up once. This chain joins TRBV5-1 and TRBJ2-2; a weak D match, TRBD2 (7 bases). Trimming took 2 bases from V and 1 from J, leaving 9 bases between them. The CDR3 is made up of 15 amino acids. The germline V gene has CDR1 SGHRS and CDR2 YFSETQ. CDR3 in amino acids: CASSLGGENTGELFF. CDR3 nucleotide sequence: TGCGCCAGCAGCTTAGGGGGGGAGAACACCGGGGAGCTGTTTTTT.